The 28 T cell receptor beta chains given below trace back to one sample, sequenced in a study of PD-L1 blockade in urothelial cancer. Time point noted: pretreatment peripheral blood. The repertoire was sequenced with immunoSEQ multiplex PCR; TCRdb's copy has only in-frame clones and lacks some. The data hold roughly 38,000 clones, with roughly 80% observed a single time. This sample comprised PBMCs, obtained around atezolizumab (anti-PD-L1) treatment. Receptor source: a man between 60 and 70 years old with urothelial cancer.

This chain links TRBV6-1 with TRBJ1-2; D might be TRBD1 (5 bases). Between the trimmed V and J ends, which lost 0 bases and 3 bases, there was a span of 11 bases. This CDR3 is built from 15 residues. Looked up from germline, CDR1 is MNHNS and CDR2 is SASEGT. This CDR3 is CASSEAMGGDYGYTF. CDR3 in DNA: TGTGCCAGCAGTGAAGCGATGGGGGGGGACTATGGCTACACCTTC.

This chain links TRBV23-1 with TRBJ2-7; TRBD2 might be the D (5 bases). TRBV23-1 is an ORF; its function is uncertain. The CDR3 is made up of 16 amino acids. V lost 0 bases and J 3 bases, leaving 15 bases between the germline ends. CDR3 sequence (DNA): TGCGCCAGCAGTCAATCGAAAACTCCGGGGAACTACGAGCAGTACTTC. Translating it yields CASSQSKTPGNYEQYF.

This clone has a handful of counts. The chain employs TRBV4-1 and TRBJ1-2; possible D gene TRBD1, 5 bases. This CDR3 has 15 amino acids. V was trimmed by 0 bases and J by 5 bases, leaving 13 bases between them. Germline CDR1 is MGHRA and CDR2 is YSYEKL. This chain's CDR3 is CASSQDHPGRYGYTF. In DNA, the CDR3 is TGCGCCAGCAGCCAAGATCATCCAGGGCGTTATGGCTACACCTTC.

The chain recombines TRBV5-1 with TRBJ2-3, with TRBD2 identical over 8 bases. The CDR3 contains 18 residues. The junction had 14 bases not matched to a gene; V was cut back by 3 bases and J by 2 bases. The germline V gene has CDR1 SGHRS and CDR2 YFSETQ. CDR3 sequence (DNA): TGCGCCAGCAGCTCAGGACTCCAGCGGGGGTTTTACACAGATACGCAGTATTTT. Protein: CASSSGLQRGFYTDTQYF.

The CDR3 reads CASSPDAGLAYEQYF. The DNA for the CDR3 is TGTGCCAGCTCACCCGACGCAGGGCTGGCCTACGAGCAGTACTTC. The chain is built from TRBV18 and TRBJ2-7, with TRBD1 as a possible D gene (5 bases). CDR3 length: 15 amino acids. Germline CDR1 and CDR2: KGHSH and LQKENI. V lost 3 bases to trimming and J lost 2 bases, with 14 bases between them.

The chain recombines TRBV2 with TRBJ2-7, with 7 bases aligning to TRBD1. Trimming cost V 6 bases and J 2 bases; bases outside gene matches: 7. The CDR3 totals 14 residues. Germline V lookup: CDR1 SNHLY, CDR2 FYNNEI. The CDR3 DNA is TGTGCCAGCAGGACCGGGACAGACGCCTACGAGCAGTACTTC. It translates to CASRTGTDAYEQYF.

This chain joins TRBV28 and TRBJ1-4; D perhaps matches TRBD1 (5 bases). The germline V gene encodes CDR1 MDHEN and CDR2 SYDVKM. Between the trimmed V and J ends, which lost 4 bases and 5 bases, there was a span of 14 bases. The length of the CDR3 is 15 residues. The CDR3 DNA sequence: TGTGCCAGCAGTTCGCAAGACGGGGGGAATGAAAAACTGTTTTTT. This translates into CASSSQDGGNEKLFF.

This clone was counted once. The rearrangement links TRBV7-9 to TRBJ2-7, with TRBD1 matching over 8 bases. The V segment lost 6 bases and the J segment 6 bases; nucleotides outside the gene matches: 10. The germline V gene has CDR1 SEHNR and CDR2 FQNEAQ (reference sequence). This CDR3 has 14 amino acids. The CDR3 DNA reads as TGTGCCAGCAGACCCAAGGACAGGGTAGGCGAGCAGTACTTC. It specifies CASRPKDRVGEQYF.

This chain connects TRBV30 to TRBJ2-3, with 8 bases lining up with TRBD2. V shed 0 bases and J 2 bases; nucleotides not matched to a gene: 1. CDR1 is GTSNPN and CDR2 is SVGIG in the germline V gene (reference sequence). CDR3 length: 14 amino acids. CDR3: CAWSVRGDTDTQYF. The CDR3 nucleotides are TGTGCCTGGAGTGTGCGGGGGGACACAGATACGCAGTATTTT.

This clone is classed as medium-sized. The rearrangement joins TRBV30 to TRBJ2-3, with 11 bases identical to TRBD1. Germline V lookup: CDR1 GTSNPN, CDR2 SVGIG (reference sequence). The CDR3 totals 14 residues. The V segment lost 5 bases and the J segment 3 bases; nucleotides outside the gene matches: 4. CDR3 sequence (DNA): TGTGCCTGGGGACAGGGGGCGGAAACAGATACGCAGTATTTT. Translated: CAWGQGAETDTQYF. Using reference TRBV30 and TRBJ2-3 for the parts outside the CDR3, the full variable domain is SQTIHQWPATLVQPVGSPLSLECTVEGTSNPNLYWYRQAAGRGLQLLFYSVGIGQISSEVPQNLSASRPQDRQFILSSKKLLLSDSGFYLCAWGQGAETDTQYFGPGTRLTVL.

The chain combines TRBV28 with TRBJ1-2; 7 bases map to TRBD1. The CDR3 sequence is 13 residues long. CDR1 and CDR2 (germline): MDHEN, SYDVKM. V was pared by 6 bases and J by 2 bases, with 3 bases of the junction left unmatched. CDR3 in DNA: TGTGCCAGCAGCCAGACAGGGAACTATGGCTACACCTTC. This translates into CASSQTGNYGYTF.

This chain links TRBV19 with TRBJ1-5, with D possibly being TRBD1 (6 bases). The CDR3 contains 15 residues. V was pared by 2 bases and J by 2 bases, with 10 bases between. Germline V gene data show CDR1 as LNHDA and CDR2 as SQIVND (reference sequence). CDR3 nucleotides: TGTGCCAGTAGTATAATTGGGGGCGGCAATCAGCCCCAGCATTTT. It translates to CASSIIGGGNQPQHF.

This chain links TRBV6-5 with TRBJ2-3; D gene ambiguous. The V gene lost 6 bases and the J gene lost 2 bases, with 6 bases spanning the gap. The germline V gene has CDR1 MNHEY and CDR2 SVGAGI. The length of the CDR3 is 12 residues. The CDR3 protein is CASSPNTDTQYF. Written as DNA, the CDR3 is TGTGCCAGCAGCCCAAACACAGATACGCAGTATTTT.

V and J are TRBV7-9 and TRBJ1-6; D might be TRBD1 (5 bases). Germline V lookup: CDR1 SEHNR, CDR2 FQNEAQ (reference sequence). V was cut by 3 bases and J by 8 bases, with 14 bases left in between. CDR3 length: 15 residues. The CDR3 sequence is CASSFERRADSPLHF. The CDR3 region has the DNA TGTGCCAGCAGCTTTGAGCGCAGGGCGGATTCACCCCTCCACTTT. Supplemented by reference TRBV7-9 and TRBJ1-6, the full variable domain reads DTGVSQNPRHKITKRGQNVTFRCDPISEHNRLYWYRQTLGQGPEFLTYFQNEAQLEKSRLLSDRFSAERPKGSFSTLEIQRTEQGDSAMYLCASSFERRADSPLHFGNGTRLTVT.

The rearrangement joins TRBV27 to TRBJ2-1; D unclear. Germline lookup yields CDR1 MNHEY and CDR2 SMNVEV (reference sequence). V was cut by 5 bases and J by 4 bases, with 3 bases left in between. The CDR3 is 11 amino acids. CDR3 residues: CASSTYNEQFF. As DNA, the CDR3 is TGTGCCAGCAGTACATACAATGAGCAGTTCTTC.

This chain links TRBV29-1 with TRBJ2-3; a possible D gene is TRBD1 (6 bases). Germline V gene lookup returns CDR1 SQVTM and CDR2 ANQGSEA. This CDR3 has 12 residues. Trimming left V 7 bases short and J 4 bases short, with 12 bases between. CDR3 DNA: TGCAGCGCCTCAGGGGTTCCAGATACGCAGTATTTT. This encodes CSASGVPDTQYF.

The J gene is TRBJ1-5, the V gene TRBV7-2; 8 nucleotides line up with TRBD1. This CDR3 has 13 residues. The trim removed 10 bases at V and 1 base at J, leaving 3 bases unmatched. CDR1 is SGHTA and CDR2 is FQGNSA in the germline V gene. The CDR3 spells CATRDRSNQPQHF. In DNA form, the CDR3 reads TGTGCCACTAGGGACAGGAGCAATCAGCCCCAGCATTTT.

The CDR3 DNA is TGTGCCTGGAGTGCGAAGGGGGGGGGCCCCTACAATGAGCAGTTCTTC. Translation: CAWSAKGGGPYNEQFF. V gene TRBV30 combines with J gene TRBJ2-1; D may be TRBD2 (7 bases). The CDR3 has 16 amino acids. V lost 1 base, J lost 2 bases, and 15 bases lay in between. The germline V gene has CDR1 GTSNPN and CDR2 SVGIG (reference sequence).

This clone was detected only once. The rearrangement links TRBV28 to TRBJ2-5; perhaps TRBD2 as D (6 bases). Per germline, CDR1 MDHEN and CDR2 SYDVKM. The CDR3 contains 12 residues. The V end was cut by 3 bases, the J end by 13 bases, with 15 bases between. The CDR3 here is CASSLTRERGYF. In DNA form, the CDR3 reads TGTGCCAGCAGTTTGACTCGGGAGCGCGGGTACTTC.

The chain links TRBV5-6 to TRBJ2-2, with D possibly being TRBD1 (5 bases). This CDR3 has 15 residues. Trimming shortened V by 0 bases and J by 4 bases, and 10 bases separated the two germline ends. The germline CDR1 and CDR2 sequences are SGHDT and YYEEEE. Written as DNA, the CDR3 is TGTGCCAGCAGCTTGGGGGGCTTGGGCACCGGGGAGCTGTTTTTT. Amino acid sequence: CASSLGGLGTGELFF.

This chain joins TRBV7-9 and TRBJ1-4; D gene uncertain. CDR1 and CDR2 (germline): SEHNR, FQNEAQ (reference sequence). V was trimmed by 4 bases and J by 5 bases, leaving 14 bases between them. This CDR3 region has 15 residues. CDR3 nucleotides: TGTGCCAGCAGCTCGACGGACGGGGAAAATGAAAAACTGTTTTTT. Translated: CASSSTDGENEKLFF.

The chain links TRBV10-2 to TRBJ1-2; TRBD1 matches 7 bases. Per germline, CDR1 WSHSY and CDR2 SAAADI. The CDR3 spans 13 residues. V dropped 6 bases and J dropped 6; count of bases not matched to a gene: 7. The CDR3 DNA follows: TGCGCCAGCAGCCCACAGGGGACCCATGGCTACACCTTC. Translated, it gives CASSPQGTHGYTF.

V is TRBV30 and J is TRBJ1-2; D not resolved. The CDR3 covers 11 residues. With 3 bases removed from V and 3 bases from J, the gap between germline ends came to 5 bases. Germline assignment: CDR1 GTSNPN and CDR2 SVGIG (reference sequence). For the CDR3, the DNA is TGTGCCTGGAGCCGGGACTATGGCTACACCTTC. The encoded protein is CAWSRDYGYTF.

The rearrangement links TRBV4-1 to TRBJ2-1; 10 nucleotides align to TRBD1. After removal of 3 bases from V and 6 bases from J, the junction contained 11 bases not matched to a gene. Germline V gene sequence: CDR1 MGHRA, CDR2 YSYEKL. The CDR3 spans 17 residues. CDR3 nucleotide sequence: TGCGCCAGCAGCCAGGGACAGGGGCCGAGGGGGTCCAATGAGCAGTTCTTC. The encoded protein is CASSQGQGPRGSNEQFF.

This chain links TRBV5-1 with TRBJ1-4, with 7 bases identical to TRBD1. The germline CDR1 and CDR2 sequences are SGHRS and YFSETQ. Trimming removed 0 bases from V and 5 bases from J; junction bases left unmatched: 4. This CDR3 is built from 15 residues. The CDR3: CASSLVGDRNEKLFF. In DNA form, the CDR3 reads TGCGCCAGCAGCTTGGTTGGGGACAGAAATGAAAAACTGTTTTTT. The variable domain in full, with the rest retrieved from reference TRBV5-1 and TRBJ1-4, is KAGVTQTPRYLIKTRGQQVTLSCSPISGHRSVSWYQQTPGQGLQFLFEYFSETQRNKGNFPGRFSGRQFSNSRSEMNVSTLELGDSALYLCASSLVGDRNEKLFFGSGTQLSVL.

DNA of the CDR3: TGTGCCAGCAGTCAAGACAGGGGGGGGCCCCAGCATTTT. Translation gives CASSQDRGGPQHF. V is TRBV7-3 and J is TRBJ1-5; 9 bases match TRBD1. The CDR3 is made up of 13 amino acids. V was pared by 6 bases and J by 9 bases, with 6 bases of the junction left unmatched. Germline CDR1 and CDR2: SGHTA and FQGTGA.

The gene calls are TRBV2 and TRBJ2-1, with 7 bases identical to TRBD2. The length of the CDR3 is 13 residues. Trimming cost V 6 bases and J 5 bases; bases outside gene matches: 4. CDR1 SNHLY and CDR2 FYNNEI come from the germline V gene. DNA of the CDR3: TGTGCCAGCAGCTGGGAGGGGAACAATGAGCAGTTCTTC. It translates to CASSWEGNNEQFF. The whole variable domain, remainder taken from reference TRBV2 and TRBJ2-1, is EPEVTQTPSHQVTQMGQEVILRCVPISNHLYFYWYRQILGQKVEFLVSFYNNEISEKSEIFDDQFSVERPDGSNFTLKIRSTKLEDSAMYFCASSWEGNNEQFFGPGTRLTVL.

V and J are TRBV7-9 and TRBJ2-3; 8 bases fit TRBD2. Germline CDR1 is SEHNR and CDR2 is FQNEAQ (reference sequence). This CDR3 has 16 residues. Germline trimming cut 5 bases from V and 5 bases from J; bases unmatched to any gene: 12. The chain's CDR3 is CASSPGGGGLGDTQYF. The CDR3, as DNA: TGTGCCAGCAGCCCCGGCGGCGGGGGGCTGGGAGATACGCAGTATTTT.